This TCR beta chain was retrieved from a study of T cells in Graves' hyperthyroidism and ophthalmopathy. Study-wide findings and caveats: A model using 13 V-J features told ophthalmopathy apart from stable hyperthyroidism.

A lack of ophthalmopathy progression within 18 months defined stable Graves' hyperthyroidism. Each patient was aged 18 to 65 and had newly diagnosed hyperthyroidism of under 2 months' duration. Thyroid ultrasound and orbital computed tomography, with clinical symptoms and serum thyroxine and TRAb, informed diagnoses. This clonotype was counted at least ten times. Its antigen is unidentified. The TCR beta CDR3 regions underwent amplification using RNA transcripts as the source. RT-PCR in the first round (using the HTBI primer set) targeted the TCR CDR3. Each CDR3 protein gets one entry after TCRdb re-called the multiplex PCR reads with MiXCR. The sample contains roughly 99,000 distinct CDR3 sequences, about a sixth of which appear only once. This clonotype was obtained from a woman aged 45-59 years with Graves' hyperthyroidism. Sequencing was done on a sample of blood.

As DNA, the CDR3 is TGCGCCAGCAGCTGGGCCGGGACAGGGCGCACTGAAGCTTTCTTT. Its translation: CASSWAGTGRTEAFF. This chain connects TRBV5-1 to TRBJ1-1, with TRBD1 matching over 9 bases. The V and J ends lost 3 bases and 4 bases, in that order; junction bases with no gene match: 7. The CDR3 is 15 residues long. CDR1 SGHRS and CDR2 YFSETQ come from the germline V gene.